Reported below is one T cell receptor (beta chain). Germline V CDR1 and CDR2: SGHAT, FQNNGV. This CDR3 is 14 amino acids long. V was cut by 4 bases and J by 4 bases, with 14 bases left in between. The repertoire was sequenced with immunoSEQ multiplex PCR; TCRdb's copy has only in-frame clones and lacks some. The sample lists tens of thousands of clones, 75% to 85% occurring once. These data originate in a study of OX40 agonist ivuxolimab in advanced cancers. This receptor was identified in an adult with an advanced solid tumor such as melanoma, head and neck, liver or kidney cancer. The sample was CD4+ or CD8+ T cells sorted from blood, taken in a trial of the OX40 agonist ivuxolimab. J is TRBJ2-7 and V is TRBV11-2; D tentatively fits TRBD1 or TRBD2 (5 bases each). The CDR3 here is CASSWRGAPYEQYF. CDR3 DNA: TGTGCCAGCAGCTGGCGAGGGGCGCCGTACGAGCAGTACTTC.